This entry describes one TCR beta chain. TCRdb keeps only in-frame clones here, not all; method: immunoSEQ multiplex PCR. The data show approximately 160,000 clones, with approximately 94% seen just once and 0.3% to 0.35% held by the top ten. These data come from a study of OX40 agonist ivuxolimab in advanced cancers. The receptor was isolated from an adult with an advanced solid tumor such as melanoma, head and neck, liver or kidney cancer. The sample was CD4+ or CD8+ T cells sorted from blood, taken in a trial of the OX40 agonist ivuxolimab.

The CDR3 nucleotides read TGTGCCAGCAGCTTAGTGGGACGGAGGATCCAAGAGACCCAGTACTTC. Translated: CASSLVGRRIQETQYF. The chain is built from TRBV7-2 and TRBJ2-5; D tentatively reads TRBD1 or TRBD2 (5 bases each). This CDR3 is 16 amino acids long. The V and J ends lost 1 base and 1 base respectively, with 13 bases between them. CDR1 SGHTA and CDR2 FQGNSA come from the germline V gene. The variable domain in full, with the rest retrieved from reference TRBV7-2 and TRBJ2-5, is GAGVSQSPSNKVTEKGKDVELRCDPISGHTALYWYRQSLGQGLEFLIYFQGNSAPDKSGLPSDRFSAERTGGSVSTLTIQRTQQEDSAVYLCASSLVGRRIQETQYFGPGTRLLVL.